Listed here are 14 T cell receptor beta chains from one sample, sequenced in a study of blood T cell repertoires in COVID-19. The method was immunoSEQ multiplex PCR; TCRdb's version includes in-frame clones alone and lacks a portion of them. The sample records 93,000 or so clones, around nine tenths being singletons. The sample consisted of peripheral blood. These receptors were collected from a human donor in a cohort sampled during active COVID-19.

The CDR3: CASSYRVDTEAFF. The CDR3 DNA reads TGTGCCAGCTCTTACAGGGTGGACACTGAAGCTTTCTTT. V and J are TRBV18 and TRBJ1-1; D might be TRBD1 (6 bases). Trimming left V 6 bases short and J 3 bases short, with 11 bases between. CDR3 length: 13 amino acids. In germline, CDR1 is KGHSH, CDR2 LQKENI. Variable domain in full (rest from reference TRBV18 and TRBJ1-1): NAGVMQNPRHLVRRRGQEARLRCSPMKGHSHVYWYRQLPEEGLKFMVYLQKENIIDESGMPKERFSAEFPKEGPSILRIQQVVRGDSAAYFCASSYRVDTEAFFGQGTRLTVV.

The chain recombines TRBV6-5 with TRBJ2-3; TRBD2 might be the D (6 bases). In germline, CDR1 is MNHEY, CDR2 SVGAGI. V was cut by 5 bases and J by 2 bases, with 14 bases left in between. The CDR3 consists of 15 residues. CDR3 residues: CASSLALGSTDTQYF. The DNA of the CDR3 is TGTGCCAGCAGTCTAGCGCTGGGGTCCACAGATACGCAGTATTTT.

This rearrangement joins TRBV30 to TRBJ1-1, with D perhaps matching TRBD1 (6 bases). The CDR3 is made up of 15 amino acids. Trimming shortened V by 0 bases and J by 1 base, and 12 bases separated the two germline ends. Germline V gene data show CDR1 as GTSNPN and CDR2 as SVGIG (reference sequence). CDR3 nucleotides: TGTGCCTGGAGTGTACAAGGCAGGGGGAACACTGAAGCTTTCTTT. It specifies CAWSVQGRGNTEAFF. Using reference TRBV30 and TRBJ1-1 for the parts outside the CDR3, the full variable domain is SQTIHQWPATLVQPVGSPLSLECTVEGTSNPNLYWYRQAAGRGLQLLFYSVGIGQISSEVPQNLSASRPQDRQFILSSKKLLLSDSGFYLCAWSVQGRGNTEAFFGQGTRLTVV.

In its sample, this clone was seen a few times. The V gene is TRBV7-9, the J gene TRBJ1-5, with D possibly matching TRBD1 (5 bases). V lost 1 base, J lost 7 bases, and 8 bases lay in between. The germline V gene has CDR1 SEHNR and CDR2 FQNEAQ (reference sequence). The CDR3 runs to 13 residues. CDR3 nucleotide sequence: TGTGCCAGCAGCTTAGAAGGGGTACAGCCCCAGCATTTT. Protein sequence: CASSLEGVQPQHF.

V is TRBV3-1 (or the pseudogene TRBV3-2) and J is TRBJ2-5; 8 bases are a match to TRBD2. The CDR3 runs 16 residues. Germline V gene sequence: CDR1 LGHDT, CDR2 YNNKEL (reference sequence). V lost 1 base and J lost 4; bases outside the gene matches: 8. The CDR3: CASSQVRAGGGETQYF. CDR3 sequence (DNA): TGTGCCAGCAGCCAAGTTAGGGCGGGGGGTGGAGAGACCCAGTACTTC.

This chain connects TRBV27 to TRBJ2-1; possibly TRBD2 for D (6 bases). Germline lookup yields CDR1 MNHEY and CDR2 SMNVEV (reference sequence). This CDR3 comprises 14 residues. The germline V and J ends were trimmed by 6 bases and 4 bases, with 13 bases remaining between them. The CDR3 sequence: CASRIRDFYNEQFF. CDR3 DNA sequence: TGTGCCAGCAGAATCCGGGACTTTTACAATGAGCAGTTCTTC.

The rearrangement joins TRBV28 to TRBJ2-7; 14 bases align to TRBD2. Losses at the gene ends were 0 bases for V and 7 bases for J; bases not matched to a gene: 8. The V gene's germline CDR1 is MDHEN and CDR2 SYDVKM. This CDR3 comprises 17 residues. For the CDR3, the DNA is TGTGCCAGCAGTTTATGGGGACTAGCGGGAGACCGGGGGGAGCAGTACTTC. Protein: CASSLWGLAGDRGEQYF. Combining the CDR3 with reference TRBV28 and TRBJ2-7 gives the whole variable domain DVKVTQSSRYLVKRTGEKVFLECVQDMDHENMFWYRQDPGLGLRLIYFSYDVKMKEKGDIPEGYSVSREKKERFSLILESASTNQTSMYLCASSLWGLAGDRGEQYFGPGTRLTVT.

J is TRBJ2-2 and V is TRBV3-1 (or the pseudogene TRBV3-2); D is ambiguous. Germline V gene sequence: CDR1 LGHDT, CDR2 YNNKEL (reference sequence). V gave up 1 base and J gave up 4 bases, with 4 bases separating them. This CDR3 has 13 amino acids. CDR3 coding DNA: TGTGCCAGCAGCCAAGCCGTCACCGGGGAGCTGTTTTTT. It specifies CASSQAVTGELFF.

The chain links TRBV2 to TRBJ1-1; 11 nucleotides agree with TRBD1. This CDR3 is 14 amino acids long. V lost 5 bases to trimming and J lost 3 bases; unmatched junction nucleotides: 2. Germline V gene lookup returns CDR1 SNHLY and CDR2 FYNNEI. Written as DNA, the CDR3 is TGTGCCAGCAGTCCGGACAGGGGGCACACTGAAGCTTTCTTT. Its protein is CASSPDRGHTEAFF.

V gene TRBV2 combines with J gene TRBJ2-3; D uncertain. V was trimmed by 6 bases and J by 8 bases, leaving 9 bases between them. Per the germline V gene, CDR1 is SNHLY and CDR2 is FYNNEI. The CDR3 spans 11 residues. Here the CDR3 DNA reads TGTGCCAGCAGGACTCGTGGTACGCAGTATTTT. It is translated as CASRTRGTQYF.

The V gene is TRBV19, the J gene TRBJ2-7; D might be TRBD1 (6 bases). Germline loops: CDR1 LNHDA, CDR2 SQIVND (reference sequence). V lost 4 bases and J lost 0, with 13 bases in between. There are 15 residues in the CDR3. The CDR3 coding sequence is TGTGCCAGTAGTACGACCGGGACATCCTCCTACGAGCAGTACTTC. The encoded protein is CASSTTGTSSYEQYF. Filled out from reference TRBV19 and TRBJ2-7, the complete variable domain reads DGGITQSPKYLFRKEGQNVTLSCEQNLNHDAMYWYRQDPGQGLRLIYYSQIVNDFQKGDIAEGYSVSREKKESFPLTVTSAQKNPTAFYLCASSTTGTSSYEQYFGPGTRLTVT.

The gene calls are TRBV12-2 and TRBJ1-4; the listed D gene, TRBD1, was not tested against the DNA. TRBV12-2 is classified as a pseudogene. This CDR3 has 17 amino acids. CDR3 in DNA: TGTGCAAGTCGCGAAGACAGCCCCCAGGGAACTAATGAAAAACTGTTTTTT. Its translation: CASREDSPQGTNEKLFF.

V usage is TRBV3-1 (or the pseudogene TRBV3-2) and J usage is TRBJ1-2, with D hard to call. The CDR3 contains 14 residues. Trimming left V 1 base short and J 8 bases short, with 14 bases between. Germline V gene sequence: CDR1 LGHDT, CDR2 YNNKEL (reference sequence). DNA for the CDR3: TGTGCCAGCAGCCAAGTGTTCGGTTCGCGGGGCTACACCTTC. This codes for CASSQVFGSRGYTF.

J is TRBJ2-1 and V is TRBV29-1; TRBD1 matches at 10 bases. The CDR3 sequence is 15 residues long. Per the germline V gene, CDR1 is SQVTM and CDR2 is ANQGSEA. V lost 6 bases and J lost 8; bases outside the gene matches: 13. CDR3 in amino acids: CSVVFRDRGLHEQFF. CDR3 sequence (DNA): TGCAGCGTCGTATTCCGGGACAGGGGATTACATGAGCAGTTCTTC.